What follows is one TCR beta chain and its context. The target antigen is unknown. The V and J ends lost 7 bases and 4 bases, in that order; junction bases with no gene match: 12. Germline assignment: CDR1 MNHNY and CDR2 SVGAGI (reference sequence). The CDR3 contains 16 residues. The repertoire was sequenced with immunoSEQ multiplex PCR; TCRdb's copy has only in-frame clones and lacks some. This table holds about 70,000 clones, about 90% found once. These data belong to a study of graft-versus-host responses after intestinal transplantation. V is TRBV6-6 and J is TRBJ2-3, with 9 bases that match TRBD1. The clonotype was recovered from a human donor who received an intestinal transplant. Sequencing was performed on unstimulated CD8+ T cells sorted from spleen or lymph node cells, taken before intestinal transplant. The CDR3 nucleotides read TGTGCCAGCACCCTCTCCTGGACAGGGGTCTCAGATACGCAGTATTTT. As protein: CASTLSWTGVSDTQYF.